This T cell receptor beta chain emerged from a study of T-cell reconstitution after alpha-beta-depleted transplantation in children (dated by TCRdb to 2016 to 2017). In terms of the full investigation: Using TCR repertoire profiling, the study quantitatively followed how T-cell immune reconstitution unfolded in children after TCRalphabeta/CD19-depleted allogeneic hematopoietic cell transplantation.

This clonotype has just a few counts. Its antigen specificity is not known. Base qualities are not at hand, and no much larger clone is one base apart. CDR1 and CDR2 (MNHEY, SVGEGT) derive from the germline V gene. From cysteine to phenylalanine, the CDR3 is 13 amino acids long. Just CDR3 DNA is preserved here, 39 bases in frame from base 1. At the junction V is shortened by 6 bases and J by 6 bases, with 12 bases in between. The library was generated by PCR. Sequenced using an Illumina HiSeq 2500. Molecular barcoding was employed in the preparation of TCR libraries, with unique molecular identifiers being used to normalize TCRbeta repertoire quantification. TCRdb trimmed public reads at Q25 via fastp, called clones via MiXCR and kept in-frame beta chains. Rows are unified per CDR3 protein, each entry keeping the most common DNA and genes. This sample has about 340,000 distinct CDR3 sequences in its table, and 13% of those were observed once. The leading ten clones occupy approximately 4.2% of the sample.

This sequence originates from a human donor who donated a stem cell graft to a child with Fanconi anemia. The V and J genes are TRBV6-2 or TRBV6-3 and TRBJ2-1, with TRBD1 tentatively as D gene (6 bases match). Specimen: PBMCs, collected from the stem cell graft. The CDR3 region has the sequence CASSPQGFNEQFF. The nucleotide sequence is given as TGTGCCAGCAGCCCACAGGGCTTCAATGAGCAGTTCTTC.